This TCR beta chain was sequenced for a study of T cells in narcolepsy. Turning to the study itself: Donors had narcolepsy type 1 or type 2, or were healthy controls. The study's findings and limits: HCRT-specific and TRIB2-specific autoreactive clonotypes appeared among same-patient CSF and blood CD4+ clonotypes. Healthy controls reportedly lacked the autoreactive clonotypes serially found in patients' blood.

As for this clone: Its antigen is still unknown. A read error may produce the germline difference seen at one junction end.

The CDR3 consists of 17 residues. The germline CDR1 and CDR2 sequences are MNHNS and SASEGT. Method: immunoSEQ multiplex PCR; TCRdb's copy keeps in-frame clones and lacks some. The table shows around 32,000 clones, with roughly 80% occurring only once. Input material: memory (CD45RA-) CD4+ T cells from blood. This sequence was found in a human donor in good health. The chain couples TRBV6-1 to TRBJ2-1; 8 positions match TRBD2. CDR3 region: CASSGGPSGGADGEQFF. The CDR3, as DNA: TGTGCCAGTAGTGGGGGACCGAGCGGGGGCGCGGATGGTGAGCAGTTCTTC.